The 17 T cell receptor beta chains given below trace back to one sample, sequenced in a study of blood T cell repertoires in COVID-19. The repertoire was sequenced with immunoSEQ multiplex PCR; TCRdb's copy has only in-frame clones and lacks some. The sample yields some 120,000 clones, 85% to 90% seen once. Sequenced material: peripheral blood. All receptors derive from a man older than 75 with active or convalescent COVID-19.

The rearrangement uses TRBV2 and TRBJ1-2; D ambiguous. The CDR3 runs to 16 residues. Germline-derived CDR1 and CDR2 are SNHLY and FYNNEI. V lost 5 bases and J 8 bases, leaving 24 bases between the germline ends. CDR3 residues: CASSYAFQVHVDGYTF. Written as DNA, the CDR3 is TGTGCCAGCAGTTATGCTTTTCAGGTCCATGTTGACGGCTACACCTTC.

This chain joins TRBV5-4 and TRBJ1-6; possibly TRBD1 for D (6 bases). The CDR3 is 15 residues long. The V gene lost 1 base and the J gene lost 10 bases, with 15 bases spanning the gap. Germline CDR1 and CDR2: SGHNT and YYREEE (reference sequence). The CDR3 protein is CASSLMNREQSPLHF. CDR3 DNA sequence: TGTGCCAGCAGCTTGATGAACAGGGAACAGTCACCCCTCCACTTT.

V usage is TRBV24-1 and J usage is TRBJ1-2; D is unresolved. The CDR3 contains 12 residues. Germline loops: CDR1 KGHDR, CDR2 SFDVKD. Trimming left V 2 bases short and J 5 bases short, with 5 bases between. For the CDR3, the DNA is TGTGCCACCAGTGATTCCCTTTATGGCTACACCTTC. Protein: CATSDSLYGYTF.

CDR3 nucleotide sequence: TGTGCCAGCAGCTTAAGAGCGGCGGGGGGAAAAGAGACCCAGTACTTC. Amino acids: CASSLRAAGGKETQYF. This sequence joins TRBV7-3 and TRBJ2-5; 8 bases are a match to TRBD2. The ends lost 1 base at V and 3 bases at J; junction bases unmatched: 7. From germline, CDR1 is SGHTA and CDR2 FQGTGA. This CDR3 spans 16 amino acids.

V usage is TRBV6-2 or TRBV6-3 and J usage is TRBJ2-4; 11 bases map to TRBD2. Unmatched junction bases numbered 7, after V lost 4 bases and J lost 8 bases. This CDR3 contains 15 residues. Germline CDR1 is MNHEY and CDR2 is SVGEGT. The CDR3 nucleotides are TGTGCCAGCAGTTTTAGCGGGGGGGCCCCGGACATTCAGTACTTC. As protein: CASSFSGGAPDIQYF.

The chain couples TRBV5-1 to TRBJ2-7; TRBD2 agrees at 12 bases. V dropped 6 bases and J dropped 7; count of bases not matched to a gene: 8. Germline V gene data show CDR1 as SGHRS and CDR2 as YFSETQ. The CDR3 has 14 amino acids. CDR3 DNA: TGCGCCAGCACCTCGACTAGCGGGAGTCGGGAGCAGTACTTC. Translation: CASTSTSGSREQYF.

The J gene is TRBJ1-3, the V gene TRBV3-1 (or the pseudogene TRBV3-2); D is uncertain. The germline gives CDR1 LGHDT, CDR2 YNNKEL (reference sequence). The CDR3 contains 12 residues. V was pared by 4 bases and J by 4 bases, with 5 bases between. In DNA form, the CDR3 reads TGTGCCAGCAGCCCCTCCGGAAACACCATATATTTT. Translating it yields CASSPSGNTIYF.

The chain carries TRBV6-5 and TRBJ1-3; 7 nucleotides align to TRBD1. Germline V gene data show CDR1 as MNHEY and CDR2 as SVGAGI. The CDR3 is 15 amino acids. J was trimmed by 4 bases and V by 5 bases; bases with no gene match: 8. CDR3: CASSQLTGAGNTIYF. The CDR3 nucleotides are TGTGCCAGCAGTCAACTCACAGGGGCCGGAAACACCATATATTTT.

V gene TRBV28 combines with J gene TRBJ1-4; the match to TRBD1 covers 10 bases. The CDR3 has 14 amino acids. CDR1 MDHEN and CDR2 SYDVKM come from the germline V gene. V gave up 10 bases and J gave up 1 base; unmatched junction bases: 3. The CDR3 sequence is CATGQGVTNEKLFF. Written as DNA, the CDR3 is TGTGCCACCGGACAGGGGGTAACTAATGAAAAACTGTTTTTT.

There are many counts of this clone. The V gene is TRBV5-4, the J gene TRBJ2-3, with TRBD2 matching over 8 bases. From germline, CDR1 is SGHNT and CDR2 YYREEE (reference sequence). The CDR3 totals 13 residues. V shed 5 bases, J shed 1 base, and the junction held 0 bases outside the gene matches. For the CDR3, the DNA is TGTGCCAGCAGGACTAGCGGCACAGATACGCAGTATTTT. Its translation: CASRTSGTDTQYF.

The chain couples TRBV4-1 to TRBJ2-1, with 15 bases fitting TRBD2. There are 15 residues in the CDR3. V trimming: 4 bases; J trimming: 6 bases; junction bases outside the gene matches: 1. The germline CDR1 and CDR2 sequences are MGHRA and YSYEKL. CDR3 sequence reads: CASSRTSGRANEQFF. The CDR3 DNA reads TGCGCCAGCAGCCGGACTAGCGGGAGGGCCAATGAGCAGTTCTTC.

This clone was observed a few times. This chain links TRBV11-2 with TRBJ1-5; no clear D gene. The V and J ends lost 4 bases and 4 bases respectively, with 8 bases between them. CDR3 length: 13 residues. Germline CDR1 reads SGHAT; CDR2 reads FQNNGV. CDR3 loop: CASSSQANQPQHF. As DNA, the CDR3 is TGTGCCAGCAGCTCCCAGGCGAATCAGCCCCAGCATTTT.

The gene calls are TRBV4-2 and TRBJ2-5; 13 nucleotides match TRBD2. Losses at the gene ends were 4 bases for V and 5 bases for J; bases not matched to a gene: 10. Germline V gene data show CDR1 as LGHNA and CDR2 as YNFKEQ. The CDR3 totals 17 residues. Here the CDR3 reads CASSPRTSGGRGETQYF. The DNA for the CDR3 is TGTGCCAGCAGCCCCCGGACTAGCGGGGGCCGAGGTGAGACCCAGTACTTC.

This sequence joins TRBV7-2 and TRBJ2-2, with 11 bases identical to TRBD2. CDR3 length equals 15 residues. The V and J ends lost 5 bases and 6 bases, in that order; junction bases with no gene match: 5. Germline V gene sequence: CDR1 SGHTA, CDR2 FQGNSA. DNA of the CDR3: TGTGCCAGCAGCCCGACTAGCGGGGTCCCCGGGGAGCTGTTTTTT. Its protein product is CASSPTSGVPGELFF.

CDR3 bases: TGTGCCAGCTCACCATTAACGGATGGCTACACCTTC. Protein product: CASSPLTDGYTF. The chain links TRBV18 to TRBJ1-2; D is ambiguous. This CDR3 has 12 residues. CDR1 KGHSH and CDR2 LQKENI come from the germline V gene. With 2 bases removed from V and 6 bases from J, the gap between germline ends came to 7 bases.

The DNA of the CDR3 is TGTGCCAGCACCCCGGGACAGCTAAAGCATCAGCCCCAGCATTTT. The encoded protein is CASTPGQLKHQPQHF. This chain links TRBV21-1 with TRBJ1-5; TRBD1, as called in the table, went unchecked against the DNA. TRBV21-1 is given as a pseudogene. The CDR3 is 15 residues long.

The chain carries TRBV6-2 or TRBV6-3 and TRBJ2-5, with 12 bases lining up with TRBD1. Germline-derived CDR1 and CDR2 are MNHEY and SVGEGT. After removal of 4 bases from V and 5 bases from J, the junction contained 5 bases not matched to a gene. This CDR3 spans 15 amino acids. The CDR3, as DNA: TGTGCCAGCAGTTCCGGGACAGGGGGCAGGGAGACCCAGTACTTC. This encodes CASSSGTGGRETQYF.